This record covers a single T cell receptor beta chain. TCRdb itself ran the 5' RACE reads through MiXCR, one entry per CDR3 protein. The sample has about 85,000 distinct CDR3 sequences, 10% to 15% seen once; the top ten hold roughly 25%. The data originate from a study of T cells after yellow fever vaccination. CDR3 size: 15 residues. Trimming took off 5 bases at V and 5 bases at J, with 16 bases between the two ends. CDR1 is SGHTA, CDR2 FQGNSA, per germline. Findings and limits, study-wide: Researchers noted that a small share of clonotypes showed up in both CD4 and CD8 compartments.

V and J are TRBV7-2 and TRBJ1-5, with a tentative D call TRBD1 (6 bases). The material sequenced was CD8+ T cells not binding an NS4B(214-222) dextramer, sorted from PBMCs, taken 21 days after the first yellow fever vaccination. This TCR came from a man between 18 and 29 years old who received the YFV17D yellow fever vaccine. As DNA, the CDR3 is TGTGCCAGCAGCCGAGGGGGTGACCCCTATCAGCCCCAGCATTTT. It encodes CASSRGGDPYQPQHF.